This TCR beta chain was found in a study of regulatory T cells in long-lasting Graves disease. Study-wide results and limits: The small sample size may have reduced accuracy.

Arm-PCR of CDR3 regions and iRepertoire HTBI primers were the basis on which TCR beta libraries were built. A single record per CDR3 protein comes from TCRdb applying MiXCR to the multiplex PCR reads. The profile shows 410,000 or so distinct CDR3 sequences, about 16% of them singletons. Time point described: newly diagnosed GD, antithyroid drugs for less than 3 months. Generation of the TCR library employed RNA extracted from PBMCs. This clonotype was counted many times. Its antigen remains unknown. The same data also contributed to another study, on T cells in Graves' hyperthyroidism and ophthalmopathy.

This TCR came from a woman in her thirties with Graves disease. Sample: peripheral blood mononuclear cells (PBMCs), taken at new diagnosis, from a patient treated with antithyroid drugs.

For the CDR3, the DNA is TGCGCCAGCAGCCTGCAACTGATGACGAGGGATGAGCAGTTCTTC. Translating it yields CASSLQLMTRDEQFF. This chain links TRBV5-1 with TRBJ2-1, with D perhaps matching TRBD2 (5 bases). Germline V CDR1 and CDR2: SGHRS, YFSETQ. Trimming pared 4 bases from V and 8 bases from J, leaving 19 bases between. The CDR3 spans 15 residues.